Listed below are T cell receptor beta chains from one sample, sequenced in a study of Ad26.COV2.S vaccination and SARS-CoV-2 variants. Sequencing was performed with immunoSEQ multiplex PCR; in TCRdb, only in-frame clones are kept and a portion is missing. The sample has more than 250,000 clones, around 87% seen once. The sequencing used peripheral blood, collected in a trial of Ad26.COV2.S vaccine versus placebo. These receptor sequences come from a person aged 18 to 65 who received the Ad26.COV2.S COVID-19 vaccine or a placebo. CDR3s include the opening cysteine and the closing phenylalanine or tryptophan. D genes are given only for firm matches. Clone size is stated in some rows and not others, as once, few, many or a class when expanded.

TRBV27	TRBJ1-4	TRBD1	-	CASRLQGAPGEKLFF	TGTGCCAGCAGATTACAGGGGGCGCCGGGTGAAAAACTGTTTTTT
TRBV19	TRBJ2-3	TRBD1	-	CASSIEGTGLYF	TGTGCCAGTAGTATAGAGGGGACAGGGTTGTATTTT
TRBV7-9	TRBJ1-1	-	-	CASSLFLPGKGTEAFF	TGTGCCAGCAGCTTATTTTTACCGGGGAAGGGCACTGAAGCTTTCTTT
TRBV4-3	TRBJ1-5	-	-	CASSQEGGFNQPQHF	TGCGCCAGCAGCCAAGAAGGAGGGTTCAATCAGCCCCAGCATTTT
TRBV4-1	TRBJ2-1	-	many	CASSQVNLVSYNEQFF	TGCGCCAGCAGCCAAGTTAACCTCGTCTCCTACAATGAGCAGTTCTTC
TRBV6-1	TRBJ2-3	TRBD1	-	CASSDGTGGVDTQYF	TGTGCCAGCAGTGACGGAACAGGGGGCGTAGATACGCAGTATTTT
TRBV15	TRBJ2-7	-	-	CATSRVQGYEQYF	TGTGCCACCAGCAGAGTGCAGGGGTACGAGCAGTACTTC
TRBV27	TRBJ2-7	TRBD2	-	CASSLLAGAAYEQYF	TGTGCCAGCAGTTTACTAGCGGGGGCCGCCTACGAGCAGTACTTC
TRBV19	TRBJ1-5	TRBD1	-	CASSIDLEQGGYQPQHF	TGTGCCAGTAGTATAGATCTGGAACAGGGGGGGTATCAGCCCCAGCATTTT
TRBV6-5	TRBJ2-5	-	-	CASGDSGQETQYF	TGTGCCAGCGGAGACTCCGGACAAGAGACCCAGTACTTC
TRBV5-1	TRBJ2-2	-	once	CASSPLSSTGELFF	TGCGCCAGCAGCCCGCTCTCGAGCACCGGGGAGCTGTTTTTT
TRBV5-5	TRBJ1-3	-	-	CASSYAAQANSGNTIYF	TGTGCCAGCAGCTACGCTGCACAGGCTAACTCTGGAAACACCATATATTTT
TRBV7-9	TRBJ2-7	-	once	CASSLAIFGREYEQYF	TGTGCCAGCAGCTTAGCAATATTCGGCAGGGAATACGAGCAGTACTTC
TRBV11-1	TRBJ2-1	-	-	CASSLRTVLSEQFF	TGTGCCAGCAGCTTGAGGACTGTGCTTAGTGAGCAGTTCTTC
TRBV28	TRBJ1-5	-	-	CASSLRGPGGNQPQHF	TGTGCCAGCAGTTTGCGGGGTCCGGGTGGCAATCAGCCCCAGCATTTT
TRBV15	TRBJ1-2	TRBD1	-	CATSNDRGTNYGYTF	TGTGCCACCAGCAACGACAGGGGTACTAACTATGGCTACACCTTC
TRBV5-8	TRBJ1-5	TRBD1	-	CASSQQQTGAPQHF	TGTGCCAGCAGCCAGCAGCAGACAGGGGCGCCCCAGCATTTT
TRBV19	TRBJ2-7	-	-	CASSPRTATYEQYF	TGTGCCAGTAGTCCACGGACAGCAACCTACGAGCAGTACTTC
TRBV4-2	TRBJ2-7	TRBD1	-	CASSQLGTGAYEQYF	TGTGCCAGCAGCCAACTCGGGACAGGGGCCTACGAGCAGTACTTC
TRBV5-1	TRBJ2-7	TRBD2	few	CASSVRSGGAGMAEQYF	TGCGCCAGCAGCGTCCGAAGCGGGGGGGCCGGTATGGCCGAGCAGTACTTC
TRBV19	TRBJ1-5	-	-	CASSRHNSNQPQHF	TGTGCCAGTAGTAGACATAATAGCAATCAGCCCCAGCATTTT
TRBV13	TRBJ1-4	-	-	CASSLMRRYGGEKLFF	TGTGCCAGCAGCTTAATGCGCCGCTATGGGGGTGAAAAACTGTTTTTT
TRBV7-2	TRBJ2-1	-	-	CASSKSGPDPAHNEQFF	TGTGCCAGCAGCAAAAGTGGGCCAGACCCTGCCCACAATGAGCAGTTCTTC
TRBV6-1	TRBJ1-4	TRBD1	once	CASSEALRDRTTTNEKLFF	TGTGCCAGCAGTGAAGCGCTTCGGGACAGGACCACAACTAATGAAAAACTGTTTTTT
TRBV3-1/TRBV3-2	TRBJ1-1	-	-	CASSQVGFYTEAFF	TGTGCCAGCAGCCAAGTGGGTTTTTACACTGAAGCTTTCTTT
TRBV28	TRBJ2-6	-	-	CASSSPRASGANVLTF	TGTGCCAGCAGTTCCCCTAGGGCTTCTGGGGCCAACGTCCTGACTTTC
TRBV5-5	TRBJ2-1	TRBD2	-	CASSSSGGLNNEQFF	TGTGCCAGCAGCTCTAGCGGGGGCCTAAACAATGAGCAGTTCTTC
TRBV5-1	TRBJ2-1	-	-	CASSLGGADRFF	TGCGCCAGCAGCTTGGGAGGGGCCGATAGGTTCTTC
TRBV28	TRBJ2-1	TRBD2	-	CASRASGSLGEQFF	TGTGCCAGCAGGGCTAGCGGGAGTTTGGGTGAGCAGTTCTTC
TRBV5-5	TRBJ1-1	TRBD1	-	CASSFLDRDNTEAFF	TGTGCCAGCAGCTTCCTAGACAGGGATAACACTGAAGCTTTCTTT